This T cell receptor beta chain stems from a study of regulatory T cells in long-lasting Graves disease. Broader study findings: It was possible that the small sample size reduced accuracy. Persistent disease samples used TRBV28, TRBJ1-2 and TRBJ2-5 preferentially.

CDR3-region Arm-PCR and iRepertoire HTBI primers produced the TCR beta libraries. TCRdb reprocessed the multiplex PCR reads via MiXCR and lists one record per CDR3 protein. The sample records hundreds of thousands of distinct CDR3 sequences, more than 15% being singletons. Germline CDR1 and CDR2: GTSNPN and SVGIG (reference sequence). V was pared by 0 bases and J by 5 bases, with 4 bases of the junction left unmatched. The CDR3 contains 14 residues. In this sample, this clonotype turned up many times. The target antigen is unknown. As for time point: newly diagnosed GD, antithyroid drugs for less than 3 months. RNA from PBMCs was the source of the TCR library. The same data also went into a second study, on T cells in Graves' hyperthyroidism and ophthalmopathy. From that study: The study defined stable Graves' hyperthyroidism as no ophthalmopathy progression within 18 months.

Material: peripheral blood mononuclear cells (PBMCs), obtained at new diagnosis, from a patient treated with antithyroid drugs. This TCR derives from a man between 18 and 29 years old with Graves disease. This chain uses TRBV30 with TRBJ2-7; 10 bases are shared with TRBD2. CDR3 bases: TGTGCCTGGAGTGTAGGAGCGGGAGGGCACGAGCAGTACTTC. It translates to CAWSVGAGGHEQYF.